Presented here are 11 T cell receptor beta chains from one specimen sequenced in a study of Tregs in tolerant kidney transplant recipients. The nonmyeloablative bone marrow transplants came from related graft donors, with transient mixed chimerism. The repertoire was sequenced with immunoSEQ multiplex PCR; TCRdb's copy has only in-frame clones and lacks some. The repertoire shows under 7,500 clones; the top ten hold around 5.7%. Sequences were derived from CD4+ T cells from blood (PBMCs), sampled 6 months after the transplant. The receptors were gathered from a human patient who received a combined kidney and bone marrow transplant. Some T cells may originate from the graft donor.

Worth noting for this clone: Sequencing ends 3 residues short of the CDR3 end; the germline J gene provides the rest. The chain employs TRBV28 and TRBJ2-5, with 10 bases aligning to TRBD2. Germline CDR1 MDHEN, CDR2 SYDVKM. V gave up 8 bases and J gave up 4 bases; unmatched junction bases: 7. The CDR3 has 14 amino acids. The sequenced CDR3 bases are TGTGCCAGCGAAAGCGGGAGGGCCGGAGAGACC. Residues: CASESGRAGET. The full CDR3 is CASESGRAGETQYF.

Turning to this clone: Coverage ceases 3 residues before the CDR3 finishes, and the germline J gene fills in the end. The genes are TRBV28 and TRBJ2-3; tentative D call: TRBD2 (7 bases). The CDR3 covers 14 residues. The germline gives CDR1 MDHEN, CDR2 SYDVKM. The V and J ends lost 6 bases and 6 bases respectively, with 16 bases between them. CDR3 DNA (partial): TGTGCCAGCAGCCAGGGGCGGGAGCCCGATACG. Its protein is CASSQGREPDT. The full CDR3 reads CASSQGREPDTQYF.

Notes on this clone: The CDR3 extends 3 residues past the end of the read, so its final part is completed from the germline J gene. The chain joins TRBV2 to TRBJ2-1; D gene uncertain. V was trimmed by 10 bases and J by 4 bases, leaving 14 bases between them. This CDR3 has 13 residues. Germline values: CDR1 SNHLY, CDR2 FYNNEI. The CDR3 DNA, read in part, is TGTGCCACCGGAGCTAGGCTATACAATGAG. Protein: CATGARLYNE. The whole CDR3 reads CATGARLYNEQFF.

The part of the CDR3 DNA that was read is TGCAGTGCTAGGATAGGACACCGGGGGAACCCGACTGAA. Translation gives CSARIGHRGNPTE. The whole CDR3 protein is CSARIGHRGNPTEAFF. V is TRBV20-1 and J is TRBJ1-1; the D gene is possibly TRBD1 (5 bases). From the germline J gene comes the end of the CDR3, since the read stops 3 residues before it. Germline assignment: CDR1 DFQATT and CDR2 SNEGSKA (reference sequence). The CDR3 runs 16 residues. The V and J ends lost 3 bases and 5 bases respectively, with 22 bases between them.

This clone is classed as medium-sized by frequency. Sequencing ends 3 residues short of the CDR3 end; the germline J gene provides the rest. The chain carries TRBV5-1 and TRBJ2-2; 9 bases map to TRBD1. This CDR3 region has 16 residues. Per germline, CDR1 SGHRS and CDR2 YFSETQ. Losses at the gene ends were 2 bases for V and 4 bases for J; bases not matched to a gene: 6. The sequenced CDR3 bases are TGCGCCAGCAGCTTTACAGGGGGCACGGGCACCGGGGAG. Translating it yields CASSFTGGTGTGE. The full CDR3 is CASSFTGGTGTGELFF.

Comment on this clone: The read ends 3 residues shy of where the CDR3 ends; the end is completed using the germline J gene. The V and J genes are TRBV2 and TRBJ1-1; D is unresolved. Germline lookup yields CDR1 SNHLY and CDR2 FYNNEI. The germline V and J ends were trimmed by 10 bases and 7 bases, with 19 bases remaining between them. The CDR3 is 13 residues long. The sequenced CDR3 bases are TGTGCCACCACTCAGACGGAGGGTTTTGAA. It specifies CATTQTEGFE. The CDR3, in full, reads CATTQTEGFEAFF.

Note on this clone: The read comes to an end 3 residues before the CDR3 does, leaving the germline J gene to fill in the end. The chain carries TRBV10-2 and TRBJ1-1; possible D gene TRBD1, 6 bases. V lost 7 bases, J lost 1 base, and 10 bases lay in between. The CDR3 is 13 residues long. The germline V gene has CDR1 WSHSY and CDR2 SAAADI. The CDR3 is CASKMGANTEAFF. CDR3 DNA (partial): TGCGCCAGCAAAATGGGGGCGAACACTGAA.

About this clone: Sequencing ends 3 residues short of the CDR3 end; the germline J gene provides the rest. The genes are TRBV9 and TRBJ2-3; 15 bases agree with TRBD2. Germline assignment: CDR1 SGDLS and CDR2 YYNGEE. Trimming took 0 bases from V and 4 from J; bases not matched to a gene: 0. This CDR3 comprises 16 residues. The CDR3 here is CASSVGTSGRADTQYF. CDR3 DNA (partial): TGTGCCAGCAGCGTAGGGACTAGCGGGAGGGCAGATACG.

A word on this clone: The CDR3 extends 3 residues past the end of the read, so its final part is completed from the germline J gene. V usage is TRBV5-1 and J usage is TRBJ2-2; perhaps TRBD2 as D (6 bases). Germline values: CDR1 SGHRS, CDR2 YFSETQ. This CDR3 contains 16 residues. The V end lost 2 bases, the J end lost 0 bases, and 11 bases lay between the germline ends. CDR3 bases read: TGCGCCAGCAGCTTAGGACTAACGACGAACACCGGGGAG. This sequence encodes CASSLGLTTNTGE. The entire CDR3 reads CASSLGLTTNTGELFF.

A word on this clone: The read halts 3 residues ahead of the CDR3 end, with the missing end drawn from the germline J gene. This chain uses TRBV7-2 with TRBJ2-5; D might be TRBD2 (6 bases). Germline assignment: CDR1 SGHTA and CDR2 FQGNSA. V was clipped by 5 bases and J by 3 bases, with 10 bases between them. This CDR3 is 13 amino acids long. The CDR3 region is CASSQRREETQYF. The sequenced part of the CDR3 DNA is TGTGCCAGCAGCCAGAGGAGGGAAGAGACC.

On this clone itself: A junction boundary mismatches the germline segment, possibly from a read error. The CDR3 end is not reached by the read, which stops 3 residues before it; the germline J gene fills it in. The chain joins TRBV4-2 to TRBJ2-1; 15 bases are a match to TRBD2. The germline V gene encodes CDR1 LGHNA and CDR2 YNFKEQ. This CDR3 spans 17 amino acids. Here the CDR3 reads CASSHGLAGGPRDEQFF. CDR3 DNA (partial): TGCGCCAGCAGCCATGGACTAGCGGGAGGGCCGAGGGATGAG.